The subject of this entry is one T cell receptor beta chain. These data belong to a study of identical twins. Germline-derived CDR1 and CDR2 are MGHRA and YSYEKL. V was clipped by 1 base and J by 2 bases, with 13 bases between them. This CDR3 spans 16 amino acids. MiXCR was run by TCRdb on the 5' RACE reads, yielding one entry per CDR3 protein. The sample contains around 480,000 distinct CDR3 sequences, 14% of which appear only once. This sample also appeared in a second study, on yellow fever vaccine responses in identical twins.

The receptor's source is a woman in her late teens or twenties in good health. Sample: CD4+ T cells sorted from blood. The chain uses TRBV4-1 and TRBJ2-3; D is possibly TRBD2 (6 bases). The DNA for the CDR3 is TGCGCCAGCAGCCAAGGGGGCGGGGTGCCCACAGATACGCAGTATTTT. Protein product: CASSQGGGVPTDTQYF.